These T cell receptor beta chains were read from a single sample in a study. TCRdb called the 5' RACE reads again in MiXCR, with one record for every CDR3 protein. This sample has around 5,900 distinct CDR3 sequences, with around 66% found just once. The sample was memory CD4+ T cells sorted from a lymph node. The receptors originated from a female donor with breast cancer. CDR3s include the opening cysteine and the closing phenylalanine or tryptophan. A D gene is named only where the DNA matches it firmly. Clone size, where shown, is once, few, many, or a class for clones that have expanded.

>TRBJ1-5|.|TRBV6-1|once
CASTHVGRQPQHF
TGTGCCAGCACCCACGTTGGACGACAGCCCCAGCATTTT
>TRBJ1-1|TRBD1|TRBV4-1|.
CASSQGPDRVVTEAFF
TGCGCCAGCAGCCAAGGGCCGGACAGGGTAGTCACTGAAGCTTTCTTT
>TRBJ2-1|.|TRBV20-1|large
CSARGIYNEQFF
TGCAGTGCTAGGGGGATCTACAATGAGCAGTTCTTC
>TRBJ1-5|.|TRBV12-3/TRBV12-4|.
CASSFLGENQPQHF
TGTGCCAGCAGTTTTTTAGGAGAGAATCAGCCCCAGCATTTT
>TRBJ2-3|TRBD1|TRBV20-1|.
CSAIQSEGAGTQYF
TGCAGTGCTATCCAGTCAGAGGGGGCAGGTACGCAGTATTTT
>TRBJ2-5|.|TRBV7-9|.
CASSPTRVGTQYF
TGTGCCAGCAGCCCTACGAGAGTGGGGACCCAGTACTTC
>TRBJ1-5|TRBD1|TRBV5-1|few
CASSPGTGGSNQPQHF
TGCGCCAGCAGCCCTGGGACAGGGGGCAGCAATCAGCCCCAGCATTTT
>TRBJ2-2|.|TRBV12-3/TRBV12-4|.
CASSLNAGTNTGELFF
TGTGCCAGCAGTTTAAACGCCGGGACCAACACCGGGGAGCTGTTTTTT
>TRBJ2-5|.|TRBV29-1|.
CSVDRARETQYF
TGCAGCGTTGATAGGGCTCGGGAGACCCAGTACTTC
>TRBJ1-1|TRBD1|TRBV12-3/TRBV12-4|.
CASSRQGMNTEAFF
TGTGCCAGCAGTCGACAGGGGATGAACACTGAAGCTTTCTTT
>TRBJ2-1|.|TRBV6-5|.
CASGEQGGEQFF
TGTGCCAGTGGGGAACAGGGAGGCGAGCAGTTCTTC
>TRBJ2-5|TRBD1|TRBV20-1|.
CSARDGTGAGETQYF
TGCAGTGCTAGAGACGGGACAGGGGCTGGGGAGACCCAGTACTTC
>TRBJ2-7|.|TRBV5-1|few
CASSLRSDSYEQYF
TGCGCCAGCAGCTTGCGCAGCGACTCCTACGAGCAGTACTTC
>TRBJ2-1|.|TRBV20-1|.
CSARGDGSYNEQFF
TGCAGTGCTAGAGGGGATGGCTCCTACAATGAGCAGTTCTTC
>TRBJ1-4|.|TRBV3-1|.
CASSHGGEEKLFF
TGTGCCAGCAGCCATGGGGGCGAAGAAAAACTGTTTTTT
>TRBJ2-3|.|TRBV5-1|.
CASSTFTGSEGDTQYF
TGCGCCAGCTCAACCTTTACAGGTTCCGAAGGTGATACGCAGTATTTT
>TRBJ2-5|TRBD1|TRBV29-1|.
CSVGQLEETQYF
TGCAGCGTGGGACAGCTTGAAGAGACCCAGTACTTC
>TRBJ1-3|.|TRBV20-1|few
CSARDFDNSSGNTIYF
TGCAGTGCTAGAGATTTCGACAACTCCTCTGGAAACACCATATATTTT
>TRBJ1-4|.|TRBV7-2|.
CASSLDLRGYEKLFF
TGTGCCAGCAGCCTAGACCTGCGAGGGTATGAAAAACTGTTTTTT
>TRBJ1-2|.|TRBV20-1|few
CSASRQVSYTF
TGCAGTGCTAGTCGACAGGTTAGCTACACCTTC
>TRBJ2-5|.|TRBV7-2|.
CASSFSGGETQYF
TGTGCCAGCAGCTTTTCTGGGGGAGAGACCCAGTACTTC
>TRBJ1-3|.|TRBV20-1|.
CSARDRRGGGNTIYF
TGCAGTGCTAGAGATCGGAGAGGGGGTGGAAACACCATATATTTT
>TRBJ1-1|TRBD1|TRBV6-6|.
CASKGTEMNTEAFF
TGTGCCAGCAAGGGGACAGAGATGAACACTGAAGCTTTCTTT
>TRBJ2-2|TRBD2|TRBV7-3|.
CASSLGLAGAGELFF
TGTGCCAGCAGCTTAGGACTAGCGGGGGCTGGGGAGCTGTTTTTT
>TRBJ2-7|TRBD1|TRBV4-2|.
CASSQVAGGGEQYF
TGTGCCAGCAGCCAAGTAGCAGGGGGCGGCGAGCAGTACTTC
>TRBJ1-2|TRBD1|TRBV20-1|few
CSANSFTGTGLGYGYTF
TGCAGTGCAAACTCATTCACCGGGACAGGGCTGGGCTATGGCTACACCTTC
>TRBJ2-7|TRBD2|TRBV28|few
CASKSGLAGYEQYF
TGTGCCAGCAAGAGTGGACTAGCGGGCTACGAGCAGTACTTC
>TRBJ1-2|.|TRBV20-1|.
CSARDRGGNYGYTF
TGCAGTGCTAGAGATCGCGGGGGTAACTATGGCTACACCTTC
>TRBJ1-1|TRBD1|TRBV20-1|.
CSASGQGNTEAFF
TGCAGTGCGTCGGGACAGGGGAACACTGAAGCTTTCTTT
>TRBJ2-7|.|TRBV12-3/TRBV12-4|few
CASRVGTSVQYF
TGTGCCAGCAGGGTCGGGACCAGCGTGCAGTACTTC
>TRBJ2-3|TRBD1|TRBV5-1|once
CASSPSPGQSTQYF
TGCGCCAGCAGCCCTTCTCCGGGACAGTCTACGCAGTATTTT
>TRBJ1-1|.|TRBV6-1|once
CASSEAPYRQEAFF
TGTGCCAGCAGTGAAGCTCCCTATCGACAGGAAGCTTTCTTT
>TRBJ1-1|.|TRBV4-1|.
CASSQDREGQAFF
TGCGCCAGCAGCCAAGACAGGGAGGGGCAAGCTTTCTTT
>TRBJ2-2|.|TRBV7-3|.
CASSYDLGTGELFF
TGTGCCAGCAGCTACGACTTAGGGACCGGGGAGCTGTTTTTT
>TRBJ2-7|.|TRBV12-3/TRBV12-4|few
CASSSGYEQYF
TGTGCCAGCAGTTCAGGGTACGAGCAGTACTTC
>TRBJ1-5|.|TRBV7-9|once
CASSYGTFEPQHF
TGTGCCAGCAGTTACGGGACATTCGAGCCCCAGCATTTT
>TRBJ2-5|.|TRBV20-1|.
CSASSFETQYF
TGCAGTGCTAGTAGTTTTGAGACCCAGTACTTC
>TRBJ2-7|TRBD2|TRBV20-1|.
CSARVASGTYEQYF
TGCAGTGCTAGAGTGGCTAGCGGCACATACGAGCAGTACTTC
>TRBJ2-5|TRBD1|TRBV27|.
CASSFRGGAGKTQYF
TGTGCCAGCAGTTTTCGAGGGGGCGCAGGAAAGACCCAGTACTTC
>TRBJ2-2|TRBD1|TRBV5-4|.
CASSLGQGAYTGELFF
TGTGCCAGCAGCCTGGGGCAGGGGGCGTACACCGGGGAGCTGTTTTTT
>TRBJ2-1|.|TRBV5-1|.
CASSLFGGKNNEQFF
TGCGCCAGCAGCTTATTTGGCGGGAAAAACAATGAGCAGTTCTTC
>TRBJ1-1|.|TRBV7-9|.
CASSLDRSTRVNTEAFF
TGTGCCAGCAGCTTAGACCGGAGTACCCGGGTGAACACTGAAGCTTTCTTT
>TRBJ2-3|TRBD2|TRBV20-1|.
CSAPSGGLDTQYF
TGCAGTGCCCCGAGCGGGGGGTTAGATACGCAGTATTTT
>TRBJ2-1|.|TRBV7-2|few
CASSLGSGWDEQFF
TGTGCCAGCAGCTTGGGCTCAGGTTGGGATGAGCAGTTCTTC
>TRBJ2-3|.|TRBV29-1|.
CSVGGGERDTQYF
TGCAGCGTTGGAGGGGGGGAACGAGATACGCAGTATTTT
>TRBJ1-1|.|TRBV12-3/TRBV12-4|.
CASSLIGQNTEAFF
TGTGCCAGCAGTTTGATAGGGCAGAACACTGAAGCTTTCTTT
>TRBJ2-1|.|TRBV5-1|few
CASSSDGNSYNEQFF
TGCGCCAGCAGCTCGGACGGTAACTCCTACAATGAGCAGTTCTTC
>TRBJ1-2|.|TRBV4-1|.
CASSNSLLRGAQGDGYTF
TGCGCCAGCAGCAACTCCCTCCTCCGGGGGGCGCAGGGCGATGGCTACACCTTC
>TRBJ1-2|.|TRBV29-1|.
CSVQDSPNYGYTF
TGCAGCGTCCAGGACAGCCCTAACTATGGCTACACCTTC
>TRBJ2-1|.|TRBV7-3|.
CASSLSPGADNEQFF
TGTGCCAGCAGCTTATCTCCGGGGGCGGACAATGAGCAGTTCTTC
>TRBJ2-3|.|TRBV20-1|.
CSASGSTDTQYF
TGCAGTGCTAGCGGAAGCACAGATACGCAGTATTTT
>TRBJ2-5|.|TRBV7-2|few
CASSGAGRETQYF
TGTGCCAGCAGCGGAGCCGGGCGGGAGACCCAGTACTTC
>TRBJ1-1|.|TRBV5-1|.
CASSLFLDTEAFF
TGCGCCAGCAGCTTGTTCTTGGACACTGAAGCTTTCTTT